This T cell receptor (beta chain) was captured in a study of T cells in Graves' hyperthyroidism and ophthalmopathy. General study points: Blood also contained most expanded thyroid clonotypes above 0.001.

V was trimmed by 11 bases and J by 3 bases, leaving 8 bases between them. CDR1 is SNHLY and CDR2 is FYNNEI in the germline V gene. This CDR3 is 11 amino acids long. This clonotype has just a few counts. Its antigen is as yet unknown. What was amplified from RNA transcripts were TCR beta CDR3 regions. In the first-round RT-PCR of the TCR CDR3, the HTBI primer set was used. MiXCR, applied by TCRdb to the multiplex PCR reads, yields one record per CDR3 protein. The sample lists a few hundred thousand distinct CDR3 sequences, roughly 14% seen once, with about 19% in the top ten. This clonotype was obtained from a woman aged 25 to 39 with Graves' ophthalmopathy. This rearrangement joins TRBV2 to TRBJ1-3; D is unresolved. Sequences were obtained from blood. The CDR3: CAVRGGNTIYF. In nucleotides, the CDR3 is TGTGCCGTAAGAGGTGGAAACACCATATATTTT. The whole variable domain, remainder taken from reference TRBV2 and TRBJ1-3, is EPEVTQTPSHQVTQMGQEVILRCVPISNHLYFYWYRQILGQKVEFLVSFYNNEISEKSEIFDDQFSVERPDGSNFTLKIRSTKLEDSAMYFCAVRGGNTIYFGEGSWLTVV.